This TCR beta chain was identified during a study of regulatory T cells in long-lasting Graves disease. Study results and limitations: In persistent patients, shared public clonotypes (roughly 3,000) outnumbered those in new patients (approximately 940).

In this sample, this clonotype turned up many times. What it binds is unknown. Time point given: persistent/refractory GD, antithyroid drugs over 5 years with positive TRAb. PBMC RNA was the source of the TCR library. Sequencing libraries for TCR beta were prepared with iRepertoire HTBI primers and Arm-PCR of CDR3 regions. Each CDR3 protein is one row after TCRdb ran MiXCR on the multiplex PCR reads. The sample yields around 460,000 distinct CDR3 sequences, 22% seen once. The CDR3 length is 12 residues. Germline V lookup: CDR1 SEHNR, CDR2 FQNEAQ (reference sequence). Trimming stripped 1 base from V and 6 bases from J, with 7 bases between.

This receptor was identified in a female donor with Graves disease. This rearrangement joins TRBV7-9 to TRBJ2-7; either TRBD1 or TRBD2 may fit D (5 bases each). Sequenced material: peripheral blood mononuclear cells (PBMCs), taken when the disease was refractory, from a patient treated with antithyroid drugs. This CDR3 reads CASSLGGAEQYF. For the CDR3, the DNA is TGTGCCAGCAGCTTAGGAGGGGCCGAGCAGTACTTC.